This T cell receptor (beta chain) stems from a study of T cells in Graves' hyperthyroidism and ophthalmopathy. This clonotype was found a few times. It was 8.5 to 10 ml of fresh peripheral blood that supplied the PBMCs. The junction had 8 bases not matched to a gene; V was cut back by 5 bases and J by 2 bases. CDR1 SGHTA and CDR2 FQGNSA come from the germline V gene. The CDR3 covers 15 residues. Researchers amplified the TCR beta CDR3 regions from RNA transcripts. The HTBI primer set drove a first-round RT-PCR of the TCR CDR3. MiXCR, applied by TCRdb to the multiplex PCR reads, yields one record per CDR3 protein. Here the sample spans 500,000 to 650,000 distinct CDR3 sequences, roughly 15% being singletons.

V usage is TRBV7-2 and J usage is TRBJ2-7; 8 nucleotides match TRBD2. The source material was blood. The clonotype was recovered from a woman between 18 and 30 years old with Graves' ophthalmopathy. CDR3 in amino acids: CASSPPDSGAYEQYF. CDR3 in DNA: TGTGCCAGCAGCCCCCCAGATAGCGGGGCCTACGAGCAGTACTTC.